A selection of T cell receptor beta chains follows, all from one sample in a study of immune cell composition in non-small cell lung cancer. Produced via immunoSEQ multiplex PCR; TCRdb's table is partial and in-frame only. The table records over 1,500 clones, about 80% of them present only once. Sample: non-adjacent lung tissue. Every receptor here comes from a human donor with non-small cell lung cancer. CDR3s include the opening cysteine and the closing phenylalanine or tryptophan. Size values are once, few and many counts, or a class for expanded clones, and some rows have none.

clone_size j_call cdr3_length v_call cdr3_aa
. TRBJ2-7 16 TRBV4-2 CASSQEGLAASYEQYF
. TRBJ2-1 14 TRBV7-7 CASSPLGSRNEQFF
. TRBJ2-2 14 TRBV13 CASSLSRGTGELFF
. TRBJ1-5 13 TRBV30 CAWSRGKDQPQHF
. TRBJ2-5 16 TRBV28 CASSPELAGIQETQYF
. TRBJ1-1 16 TRBV28 CASSSPLARLNTEAFF
. TRBJ2-1 14 TRBV28 CASRIAGRYNEQFF
. TRBJ2-7 12 TRBV5-1 CASSLSLYEQYF
once TRBJ2-1 15 TRBV11-2 CASSLDGNSYNEQFF
. TRBJ2-7 13 TRBV15 CATSRVDSYEQYF
. TRBJ2-1 16 TRBV5-6 CASSQHGTMSYNEQFF
. TRBJ1-5 14 TRBV7-8 CASSPIGQGGTQHF
. TRBJ2-7 14 TRBV19 CASSVGLRKDEQYF
. TRBJ2-7 14 TRBV11-3 CASSSGQAPYEQYF
. TRBJ1-5 15 TRBV28 CASSSPSRQPKPQHF
once TRBJ1-2 12 TRBV30 CAWSDTGDGYTF
. TRBJ2-7 13 TRBV5-6 CASSFTYRGEQYF
few TRBJ1-1 15 TRBV6-5 CASSYNRWFRGEAFF